There are a few counts of the clone carrying this T cell receptor (beta chain). Unique molecular identifiers were incorporated during preparation of the TCRbeta library. A single record per CDR3 protein comes from TCRdb applying MiXCR to the PCR reads. The sample consists of nearly 400,000 distinct CDR3 sequences, around 20% of them appearing once. This specimen comes from a study of T-cell reconstitution after alpha-beta-depleted transplantation in children. This CDR3 comprises 16 residues. The germline V gene encodes CDR1 DFQATT and CDR2 SNEGSKA (reference sequence). Trimming took 3 bases from V and 8 from J; bases not matched to a gene: 15.

The chain couples TRBV20-1 to TRBJ2-1, with 8 bases identical to TRBD2. The sequences come from PBMCs from the stem cell graft donor, collected from the stem cell graft. This receptor was taken from a human donor who donated a stem cell graft to a child with acute myeloid leukemia. The CDR3 region is CSASPPRTSRVDEQFF. Here the CDR3 DNA reads TGCAGTGCTAGTCCCCCCAGGACTAGCCGTGTCGATGAGCAGTTCTTC.